These 21 T cell receptor beta chains came from one sample sequenced in a study of CD8+ T cells in alopecia areata. The sample's treatment: oral pan-JAK inhibitor, 5-10 mg twice daily. Extraction of RNA preceded its reverse transcription into cDNA, which served as the sequencing template. The method was immunoSEQ multiplex PCR; TCRdb's version includes in-frame clones alone and lacks a portion of them. There are 200,000 to 250,000 clones in the sample; less than 75% occur only once, and around 1.4% lies in the top ten. The material sequenced was CD4+ T cells sorted from blood, taken at week 4, from a patient treated with tofacitinib. These receptors were obtained from a human donor with alopecia areata.

The chain couples TRBV15 to TRBJ1-5, with D unclear. V gave up 1 base and J gave up 10 bases, with 17 bases separating them. The CDR3 loop spans 15 amino acids. CDR1 and CDR2 from the germline V gene are LNHNV and YYDKDF (reference sequence). CDR3 nucleotides: TGTGCCACCAGCAGAGGTTCGGCGGCCTCCGGTCCCCAGCATTTT. It codes for CATSRGSAASGPQHF.

The rearrangement links TRBV5-1 to TRBJ1-1, with no clear D. Trimming cost V 1 base and J 0 bases, with 13 bases left between them. CDR1 and CDR2 (germline): SGHRS, YFSETQ. CDR3 length equals 16 residues. The CDR3 DNA reads as TGCGCCAGCAGCTTGTTCCGGACGGCAATGAACACTGAAGCTTTCTTT. Protein product: CASSLFRTAMNTEAFF.

In regard to this clone: Other DNA sequences in this specimen translate into the identical CDR3. For the CDR3, the DNA is TGTGCCTGGAGTGTAGGAGCTGGCTACACCTTC. Translating gives CAWSVGAGYTF. This chain joins TRBV30 and TRBJ1-2; the D is unclear. V was cut by 0 bases and J by 7 bases, with 6 bases left in between. Germline-derived CDR1 and CDR2 are GTSNPN and SVGIG (reference sequence). The length of the CDR3 is 11 residues.

This sequence joins TRBV7-6 and TRBJ1-4; 9 bases are a match to TRBD1. CDR1 is SGHVS, CDR2 FNYEAQ, per germline. V lost 5 bases to trimming and J lost 8 bases; unmatched junction nucleotides: 3. This CDR3 has 13 amino acids. The DNA for the CDR3 is TGTGCCAGCAGCCGAGACAGGGGGGAAAAACTGTTTTTT. Its protein is CASSRDRGEKLFF.

The chain has TRBV11-1 and TRBJ2-3; D may correspond to TRBD1 or TRBD2 (6 bases each). Trimming pared 5 bases from V and 5 bases from J, leaving 14 bases between. CDR3 length equals 14 residues. Germline V gene data show CDR1 as SGHAT and CDR2 as FQDESV (reference sequence). DNA of the CDR3: TGTGCCAGCAGCCTGGCCGGGGGCGGAGATACGCAGTATTTT. As protein: CASSLAGGGDTQYF.

The chain joins TRBV15 to TRBJ1-5, with D unresolved. The CDR3 extends over 13 amino acids. The ends were cut back, 0 bases at V and 7 bases at J, with 7 bases in the middle. CDR1 and CDR2 (germline): LNHNV, YYDKDF (reference sequence). CDR3 protein: CATSRDQQQPQHF. In nucleotides, the CDR3 is TGTGCCACCAGCAGAGACCAACAACAGCCCCAGCATTTT.

In this sample, this clone turned up a few times. V gene TRBV7-9 combines with J gene TRBJ2-1, with 9 bases identical to TRBD1. The CDR3 spans 18 residues. V lost 7 bases and J lost 7; bases outside the gene matches: 20. Germline CDR1 reads SEHNR; CDR2 reads FQNEAQ (reference sequence). The CDR3 nucleotides are TGTGCCAGCACCCTATTCCTAAGGGGACAGGGAAATAGAAATGAGCAGTTCTTC. Translating it yields CASTLFLRGQGNRNEQFF.

The chain joins TRBV10-3 to TRBJ2-1, with D perhaps assigned TRBD1 or TRBD2 (5 bases each). V was clipped by 4 bases and J by 4 bases, with 8 bases between them. CDR1 ENHRY and CDR2 SYGVKD come from the germline V gene. The CDR3 spans 13 residues. The CDR3: CAISVGVYNEQFF. CDR3 bases: TGTGCCATCAGTGTGGGGGTTTACAATGAGCAGTTCTTC.

This clone was detected a few times. The rearrangement links TRBV7-2 to TRBJ2-4; a weak D match, TRBD1 (6 bases). V gave up 5 bases and J gave up 9 bases, with 20 bases separating them. The CDR3 totals 15 residues. Germline V lookup: CDR1 SGHTA, CDR2 FQGNSA. CDR3 nucleotides: TGTGCCAGCAGCGTAGATACAGGGTTGGGAAGCATTCAGTACTTC. This gives the protein CASSVDTGLGSIQYF.

This chain joins TRBV27 and TRBJ2-7, with 8 nucleotides matching TRBD1. CDR1 is MNHEY, CDR2 SMNVEV, per germline (reference sequence). There are 15 residues in the CDR3. Trimming removed 6 bases from V and 5 bases from J; junction bases left unmatched: 12. Here the CDR3 reads CASSANGQGFDEQYF. CDR3 nucleotides: TGTGCCAGCAGCGCCAATGGACAGGGTTTCGACGAGCAGTACTTC.

The chain joins TRBV14 to TRBJ1-1, with D maybe TRBD1 (5 bases). From germline, CDR1 is SGHDN and CDR2 FVKESK. The CDR3 is made up of 15 amino acids. Trimming stripped 0 bases from V and 2 bases from J, with 10 bases between. The CDR3 loop is CASSQDPQGNTEAFF. In DNA form, the CDR3 reads TGTGCCAGCAGCCAAGATCCCCAGGGTAACACTGAAGCTTTCTTT.

V usage is TRBV6-5 and J usage is TRBJ2-1; either TRBD1 or TRBD2 may fit D (5 bases each). This CDR3 region has 13 residues. Germline lookup yields CDR1 MNHEY and CDR2 SVGAGI. With 4 bases removed from V and 9 bases from J, the gap between germline ends came to 13 bases. CDR3 region: CASSSGWGFEQFF. CDR3 DNA sequence: TGTGCCAGCAGTTCCGGGTGGGGGTTTGAGCAGTTCTTC.

CDR3 residues: CASSLGLAGNTDTQYF. Here the CDR3 DNA reads TGTGCCAGTAGTCTCGGACTAGCGGGGAACACAGATACGCAGTATTTT. The chain links TRBV19 to TRBJ2-3; TRBD2 matches at 12 bases. The J segment lost 2 bases and the V segment lost 5 bases, leaving 5 bases of the junction unmatched. CDR1 LNHDA and CDR2 SQIVND come from the germline V gene (reference sequence). CDR3 length equals 16 residues. Supplemented by reference TRBV19 and TRBJ2-3, the full variable domain reads DGGITQSPKYLFRKEGQNVTLSCEQNLNHDAMYWYRQDPGQGLRLIYYSQIVNDFQKGDIAEGYSVSREKKESFPLTVTSAQKNPTAFYLCASSLGLAGNTDTQYFGPGTRLTVL.

This clone was seen at least ten times. The chain couples TRBV18 to TRBJ2-5; no firm D call. V was clipped by 4 bases and J by 4 bases, with 10 bases between them. Per germline, CDR1 KGHSH and CDR2 LQKENI. The CDR3 sequence is 13 residues long. The CDR3 here is CASSLGRGETQYF. The CDR3 DNA sequence: TGTGCCAGCTCACTAGGACGCGGAGAGACCCAGTACTTC.

This chain uses TRBV5-6 with TRBJ1-1; D remains ambiguous. Trimming took off 2 bases at V and 1 base at J, with 12 bases between the two ends. The CDR3 has 15 amino acids. The germline gives CDR1 SGHDT, CDR2 YYEEEE. CDR3 region: CASSFWATQNTEAFF. Written as DNA, the CDR3 is TGTGCCAGCAGCTTTTGGGCGACACAGAACACTGAAGCTTTCTTT.

V gene TRBV5-1 combines with J gene TRBJ2-1, with 8 bases that match TRBD1. Germline V lookup: CDR1 SGHRS, CDR2 YFSETQ. The CDR3 runs to 17 residues. Trimming took 0 bases from V and 2 from J; bases not matched to a gene: 7. The CDR3 coding sequence is TGCGCCAGCAGCTTGGCCCCTGGACAGGGTCCCTACAATGAGCAGTTCTTC. This encodes CASSLAPGQGPYNEQFF.

Only a few counts were recorded for this clone. The genes are TRBV2 and TRBJ2-2, with D tentatively TRBD1 (5 bases). Trimming stripped 2 bases from V and 5 bases from J, with 9 bases between. The CDR3 loop spans 14 amino acids. Germline V CDR1 and CDR2: SNHLY, FYNNEI. The CDR3 region is CASSELGRTGELFF. The DNA for the CDR3 is TGTGCCAGCAGTGAACTGGGGCGGACCGGGGAGCTGTTTTTT.

The table lists this clone with a few counts. The V call is TRBV10-3, the J call TRBJ2-6; 9 bases are a match to TRBD1. The CDR3 has 17 amino acids. The V gene end was trimmed by 6 bases and the J gene end by 2 bases; junction bases not matched to a gene: 8. The germline V gene has CDR1 ENHRY and CDR2 SYGVKD. The CDR3: CAIRTDRGTTGANVLTF. As DNA, the CDR3 is TGTGCCATCAGAACCGACAGGGGGACCACTGGGGCCAACGTCCTGACTTTC.

This clone was seen a handful of times. This sequence joins TRBV5-1 and TRBJ2-5; TRBD1 agrees at 9 bases. The CDR3 consists of 14 residues. The J segment lost 5 bases and the V segment lost 2 bases, leaving 4 bases of the junction unmatched. Germline V gene data show CDR1 as SGHRS and CDR2 as YFSETQ. The CDR3 nucleotides read TGCGCCAGCAGCTTCACAGGGGGCAGGGAGACCCAGTACTTC. Its protein product is CASSFTGGRETQYF.

In this sample, this clone turned up once. The V call is TRBV29-1, the J call TRBJ1-6; D remains unclear. CDR3 length: 13 residues. Germline CDR1 SQVTM, CDR2 ANQGSEA. Trimming removed 6 bases at V and 9 bases at J, with 15 bases between. CDR3 DNA: TGCAGCGTCGCGGAGGGTCGGGGTTCACCCCTCCACTTT. Amino acid sequence: CSVAEGRGSPLHF.

CDR3 loop: CASSPDDSRYGYTF. CDR3 in DNA: TGTGCCAGCAGCCCCGACGACAGCCGCTATGGCTACACCTTC. The rearrangement links TRBV7-2 to TRBJ1-2; perhaps TRBD1 as D (5 bases). The V end lost 5 bases, the J end lost 4 bases, and 14 bases lay between the germline ends. Germline V gene lookup returns CDR1 SGHTA and CDR2 FQGNSA. This CDR3 has 14 residues.